This TCR beta chain appears in the sequencing data of a study of naive and memory T cell subsets. This clonotype was detected many times. Its specificity is not known. Four PCR rounds used nested alpha and beta constant region primers plus the SP2 primer. For blood and skin samples, reverse transcription used TCR alpha and beta constant primers. TCRdb independently ran MiXCR on the 5' RACE reads; one entry per CDR3 protein. The sample holds about 32,000 distinct CDR3 sequences; approximately 15% are singletons and the top ten take roughly 2.6%. Germline values: CDR1 SQVTM, CDR2 ANQGSEA. The CDR3 has 13 amino acids. The V end lost 0 bases, the J end lost 0 bases, and 5 bases lay between the germline ends. Study outcomes and limitations: TCR transcript changes with activation or differentiation may affect this RNA method.

An oligonucleotide containing a UMI was ligated to the 3' end of TCR cDNA. Cells were not sorted; total RNA input targeted roughly 1 to 1000 ng. This chain links TRBV29-1 with TRBJ1-1; no definite D call. This receptor was obtained from a female donor in good health. CDR3 sequence reads: CSVEDQVNTEAFF. The CDR3 region has the DNA TGCAGCGTTGAAGATCAGGTGAACACTGAAGCTTTCTTT.